The 32 T cell receptor beta chains given below trace back to one sample, sequenced in a study of cytomegalovirus exposure and HLA in healthy donors. The PCR contained 60 Vbeta and 13 Jbeta primers. The data were produced by immunoSEQ multiplex PCR, yet TCRdb's version contains in-frame clones alone and is incomplete. The data hold 230,000 or so clones, with roughly 91% observed a single time. The sequenced sample was PBMCs. Every receptor here comes from a girl aged 2-10 years in good health and CMV-seronegative.

V gene TRBV11-3 combines with J gene TRBJ2-7, with 7 bases that match TRBD1. The CDR3 has 14 amino acids. Per germline, CDR1 SGHNT and CDR2 YENEEA. Trimming removed 5 bases from V and 7 bases from J; junction bases left unmatched: 11. CDR3 loop: CASSPNTGAGEQYF. CDR3 sequence (DNA): TGTGCCAGCAGCCCCAACACAGGGGCCGGTGAGCAGTACTTC.

The chain combines TRBV28 with TRBJ1-6, with TRBD1 matching 9 bases. The CDR3 has 18 amino acids. V gave up 3 bases and J gave up 7 bases; unmatched junction bases: 13. Germline CDR1 MDHEN, CDR2 SYDVKM. DNA for the CDR3: TGTGCCAGCAGTTTGGGATCATTTCTAGACAGGGGGAATTCACCCCTCCACTTT. Its protein product is CASSLGSFLDRGNSPLHF. The entire variable domain, with the rest obtained from reference TRBV28 and TRBJ1-6, is as follows: DVKVTQSSRYLVKRTGEKVFLECVQDMDHENMFWYRQDPGLGLRLIYFSYDVKMKEKGDIPEGYSVSREKKERFSLILESASTNQTSMYLCASSLGSFLDRGNSPLHFGNGTRLTVT.

CDR3 DNA: TGTGCCTGGACCCAGCCGGGCTCCTACGAGCAGTACTTC. Its protein is CAWTQPGSYEQYF. The chain couples TRBV30 to TRBJ2-7; D not certain. This CDR3 is built from 13 residues. Germline V gives CDR1 GTSNPN, CDR2 SVGIG (reference sequence). The V end lost 4 bases, the J end lost 0 bases, and 10 bases lay between the germline ends.

The chain is built from TRBV18 and TRBJ2-7; 7 nucleotides line up with TRBD1. Germline V gives CDR1 KGHSH, CDR2 LQKENI. V shed 3 bases, J shed 1 base, and the junction held 3 bases outside the gene matches. This CDR3 is 14 amino acids long. Written as DNA, the CDR3 is TGTGCCAGCTCACCCGGACAGGTATCCTACGAGCAGTACTTC. This codes for CASSPGQVSYEQYF.

The chain combines TRBV14 with TRBJ2-7, with a tentative D call TRBD1 (6 bases). The length of the CDR3 is 12 residues. Trimming took 6 bases from V and 10 from J, leaving 16 bases between them. Germline V gene data show CDR1 as SGHDN and CDR2 as FVKESK. Written as DNA, the CDR3 is TGTGCCAGCAGGGTCACCGGGACATTCCAGTACTTC. Translated: CASRVTGTFQYF.

The rearrangement joins TRBV27 to TRBJ1-5; weak D call: TRBD1 (6 bases). CDR1 is MNHEY, CDR2 SMNVEV, per germline (reference sequence). There are 17 residues in the CDR3. V lost 2 bases, J lost 7 bases, and 21 bases lay in between. In DNA, the CDR3 is TGTGCCAGCAGTTTAAGGGGGGGCGAAGGGGATCGACAGCCCCAGCATTTT. The encoded protein is CASSLRGGEGDRQPQHF.

This clone was observed a few times. V is TRBV10-2 and J is TRBJ2-5; D may be TRBD1 (6 bases). Deletions cut 5 bases from V and 3 bases from J, with 10 bases between. CDR3 size: 13 residues. Looked up from germline, CDR1 is WSHSY and CDR2 is SAAADI. The CDR3 loop is CASSWGTKETQYF. CDR3 sequence (DNA): TGCGCCAGCAGTTGGGGGACAAAAGAGACCCAGTACTTC.

The chain recombines TRBV6-5 with TRBJ1-1; D may be TRBD1 (5 bases). CDR3 length equals 15 residues. Germline CDR1 MNHEY, CDR2 SVGAGI. V was trimmed by 6 bases and J by 4 bases, leaving 18 bases between them. The CDR3 DNA is TGTGCCAGCAGATCCCCCAGGGCGAGAAGCACTGAAGCTTTCTTT. Protein product: CASRSPRARSTEAFF.

The V call is TRBV6-1, the J call TRBJ2-7, with 10 positions matching TRBD1. The CDR3 length is 13 residues. Unmatched junction bases numbered 3, after V lost 7 bases and J lost 3 bases. CDR1 MNHNS and CDR2 SASEGT come from the germline V gene. The CDR3 region is CASIGTGDYEQYF. The CDR3 DNA sequence: TGTGCCAGCATTGGGACAGGGGACTACGAGCAGTACTTC.

This clone came up once. The chain links TRBV6-1 to TRBJ2-7, with 8 bases that match TRBD1. The CDR3 covers 14 residues. The germline V gene encodes CDR1 MNHNS and CDR2 SASEGT. J gave up 5 bases and V 3 bases, and 6 bases lay outside the gene matches. CDR3 loop: CASSDRQGFNEQYF. The CDR3 nucleotides read TGTGCCAGCAGTGACCGACAGGGGTTTAACGAGCAGTACTTC.

Turning to this clone: A read error may produce the germline difference seen at one junction end. This chain joins TRBV13 and TRBJ2-7, with 16 bases matching TRBD2. This CDR3 comprises 17 residues. Germline CDR1 PRHDT, CDR2 FYEKMQ (reference sequence). The CDR3 sequence is CTSSGGLAGGIEHEQYF. CDR3 in DNA: TGTACCAGCAGCGGGGGACTAGCGGGGGGGATTGAGCACGAGCAGTACTTC.

V is TRBV30 and J is TRBJ1-5; the D is unclear. V was clipped by 1 base and J by 11 bases, with 9 bases between them. This CDR3 comprises 11 residues. CDR1 is GTSNPN, CDR2 SVGIG, per germline (reference sequence). DNA for the CDR3: TGTGCCTGGAGTGCAGGAGGGACCCAGCATTTT. It specifies CAWSAGGTQHF.

The rearrangement uses TRBV9 and TRBJ2-3, with 7 bases lining up with TRBD1. This CDR3 has 14 residues. CDR1 SGDLS and CDR2 YYNGEE come from the germline V gene. V dropped 2 bases and J dropped 4; count of bases not matched to a gene: 4. The CDR3 nucleotides are TGTGCCAGCAGCGTCCCCCAGGGGGCAGATACGCAGTATTTT. This codes for CASSVPQGADTQYF.

This chain joins TRBV7-2 and TRBJ2-1; D not certain. The CDR3 consists of 12 residues. The V and J ends lost 2 bases and 8 bases respectively, with 7 bases between them. Germline V gene data show CDR1 as SGHTA and CDR2 as FQGNSA. The CDR3 DNA follows: TGTGCCAGCAGCTTAAGAAGCGATGAGCAGTTCTTC. Translation: CASSLRSDEQFF.

The table lists this clone with a few counts. The V and J genes are TRBV18 and TRBJ1-5, with D maybe TRBD1 (5 bases). The CDR3 extends over 15 amino acids. Deletions cut 3 bases from V and 0 bases from J, with 9 bases between. The germline CDR1 and CDR2 sequences are KGHSH and LQKENI. The CDR3 DNA reads as TGTGCCAGCTCACCCCGGGGGGTTAGCAATCAGCCCCAGCATTTT. It specifies CASSPRGVSNQPQHF.

The V gene is TRBV5-1, the J gene TRBJ2-5; TRBD1 might be the D (8 bases). The CDR3 spans 16 residues. V lost 4 bases and J 0 bases, leaving 16 bases between the germline ends. The V gene's germline CDR1 is SGHRS and CDR2 YFSETQ. CDR3 amino acids: CASSPGRGQDQETQYF. The CDR3 region has the DNA TGCGCCAGCAGCCCTGGGAGGGGACAGGACCAAGAGACCCAGTACTTC. The full variable domain, with the rest looked up from reference TRBV5-1 and TRBJ2-5, is KAGVTQTPRYLIKTRGQQVTLSCSPISGHRSVSWYQQTPGQGLQFLFEYFSETQRNKGNFPGRFSGRQFSNSRSEMNVSTLELGDSALYLCASSPGRGQDQETQYFGPGTRLLVL.

This clone appeared once. Distinct nucleotide sequences in the sample also encode this CDR3. The chain combines TRBV19 with TRBJ1-1; TRBD1 matches 7 bases. This CDR3 has 13 residues. V dropped 3 bases and J dropped 5; count of bases not matched to a gene: 3. The germline gives CDR1 LNHDA, CDR2 SQIVND (reference sequence). The CDR3 sequence is CASSIQGGTEAFF. In DNA form, the CDR3 reads TGTGCCAGTAGTATCCAGGGGGGAACTGAAGCTTTCTTT.

J is TRBJ1-5 and V is TRBV30; 9 bases fit TRBD1. The CDR3 contains 16 residues. V dropped 1 base and J dropped 10; count of bases not matched to a gene: 14. Germline V CDR1 and CDR2: GTSNPN, SVGIG (reference sequence). CDR3 sequence reads: CAWSGPGQGAFGPQHF. CDR3 in DNA: TGTGCCTGGAGTGGTCCGGGACAGGGCGCCTTTGGCCCCCAGCATTTT. The complete variable domain, with remaining parts taken from reference TRBV30 and TRBJ1-5, reads SQTIHQWPATLVQPVGSPLSLECTVEGTSNPNLYWYRQAAGRGLQLLFYSVGIGQISSEVPQNLSASRPQDRQFILSSKKLLLSDSGFYLCAWSGPGQGAFGPQHFGDGTRLSIL.

The chain recombines TRBV19 with TRBJ1-5; tentative D call: TRBD1 (6 bases). The CDR3 spans 14 residues. Germline V gene lookup returns CDR1 LNHDA and CDR2 SQIVND (reference sequence). The V and J ends lost 8 bases and 2 bases respectively, with 13 bases between them. CDR3 DNA: TGTGCCAGTGCGAATGGGGGCGGCAATCAGCCCCAGCATTTT. Translating it yields CASANGGGNQPQHF.

This chain joins TRBV14 and TRBJ2-7; 12 bases are a match to TRBD2. This CDR3 is built from 15 residues. Germline CDR1 and CDR2: SGHDN and FVKESK. The V gene end was trimmed by 1 base and the J gene end by 8 bases; junction bases not matched to a gene: 6. This CDR3 is CASSQVASGRGKQYF. Written as DNA, the CDR3 is TGTGCCAGCAGCCAAGTGGCTAGCGGGAGGGGAAAGCAGTACTTC.

This chain uses TRBV28 with TRBJ2-3; 10 positions agree with TRBD2. The CDR3 has 15 residues. The V segment lost 4 bases and the J segment 1 base; nucleotides outside the gene matches: 2. Per the germline V gene, CDR1 is MDHEN and CDR2 is SYDVKM. CDR3: CASSSLAGGTDTQYF. In nucleotides, the CDR3 is TGTGCCAGCAGTTCTCTAGCGGGGGGCACAGATACGCAGTATTTT.

V is TRBV6-1 and J is TRBJ1-2; 7 nucleotides match TRBD1. The V and J ends lost 1 base and 8 bases, in that order; junction bases with no gene match: 4. Germline assignment: CDR1 MNHNS and CDR2 SASEGT. This CDR3 contains 13 residues. CDR3: CASSEEGARGYTF. The CDR3 region has the DNA TGTGCCAGCAGTGAAGAGGGGGCGCGGGGCTACACCTTC.

This rearrangement joins TRBV6-1 to TRBJ1-1; tentative D call: TRBD1 (5 bases). Trimming left V 2 bases short and J 4 bases short, with 11 bases between. CDR3 size: 14 residues. Germline CDR1 is MNHNS and CDR2 is SASEGT. For the CDR3, the DNA is TGTGCCAGCAGTGAATCTGGGACTTTCACTGAAGCTTTCTTT. This translates into CASSESGTFTEAFF.

The CDR3 loop reads CASSLATGGGETQYF. CDR3 coding DNA: TGTGCCAGCAGCTTAGCCACAGGGGGTGGAGAGACCCAGTACTTC. This chain links TRBV7-7 with TRBJ2-5, with 8 bases that match TRBD1. V shed 0 bases, J shed 4 bases, and the junction held 4 bases outside the gene matches. CDR1 and CDR2 from the germline V gene are SSHAT and FNYEAQ (reference sequence). CDR3 length: 15 amino acids.

As to this clone: The sample carries other DNA sequences with the same CDR3. The rearrangement links TRBV18 to TRBJ1-5, with no clear D. Germline V gene lookup returns CDR1 KGHSH and CDR2 LQKENI. CDR3 length: 14 residues. The V gene lost 3 bases and the J gene lost 0 bases, with 6 bases spanning the gap. CDR3 sequence: CASSPTNSNQPQHF. CDR3 nucleotides: TGTGCCAGCTCACCCACAAATAGCAATCAGCCCCAGCATTTT.

V and J are TRBV7-6 and TRBJ1-1; 7 bases are a match to TRBD1. From germline, CDR1 is SGHVS and CDR2 FNYEAQ. The V gene end was trimmed by 5 bases and the J gene end by 7 bases; junction bases not matched to a gene: 4. This CDR3 is built from 12 residues. In DNA form, the CDR3 reads TGTGCCAGCAGCCACCACAGGGGTGAAGCTTTCTTT. Protein: CASSHHRGEAFF.

The V and J genes are TRBV2 and TRBJ2-1, with TRBD2 matching over 14 bases. CDR1 and CDR2 from the germline V gene are SNHLY and FYNNEI. Germline trimming cut 4 bases from V and 8 bases from J; bases unmatched to any gene: 4. This CDR3 spans 15 amino acids. CDR3 protein: CASSGGTSGRDEQFF. DNA of the CDR3: TGTGCCAGCAGTGGGGGGACTAGCGGGAGAGATGAGCAGTTCTTC. The whole variable domain, filled in from reference TRBV2 and TRBJ2-1, reads EPEVTQTPSHQVTQMGQEVILRCVPISNHLYFYWYRQILGQKVEFLVSFYNNEISEKSEIFDDQFSVERPDGSNFTLKIRSTKLEDSAMYFCASSGGTSGRDEQFFGPGTRLTVL.

The rearrangement joins TRBV2 to TRBJ2-7, with no clear D. V gave up 6 bases and J gave up 0 bases, with 15 bases separating them. CDR3 size: 15 residues. Germline V gene sequence: CDR1 SNHLY, CDR2 FYNNEI. As DNA, the CDR3 is TGTGCCAGCAGGGTCCCCGCAGAATCCTCCTACGAGCAGTACTTC. Its protein product is CASRVPAESSYEQYF.

This clone appeared a few times. The rearrangement links TRBV5-6 to TRBJ2-7; TRBD2 is a possible D gene (5 bases). Deletions cut 3 bases from V and 4 bases from J, with 11 bases between. In germline, CDR1 is SGHDT, CDR2 YYEEEE. The CDR3 spans 13 residues. CDR3 region: CASSSGEGYEQYF. In DNA form, the CDR3 reads TGTGCCAGCAGCTCCGGCGAGGGTTACGAGCAGTACTTC.

This clone was recorded once. J is TRBJ2-3 and V is TRBV21-1; the table names TRBD2, a call not compared with the DNA. TRBV21-1 is marked as a pseudogene. This CDR3 region has 14 residues. CDR3 region: CASSKRLRTDTQYF. The CDR3 DNA reads TGTGCCAGCAGCAAGAGGCTTCGCACAGATACGCAGTATTTT.

To note about this clone: Other nucleotide sequences from this sample produce the same CDR3. The rearrangement joins TRBV7-2 to TRBJ1-1; D is ambiguous. The V gene lost 1 base and the J gene lost 5 bases, with 8 bases spanning the gap. The length of the CDR3 is 13 residues. The germline gives CDR1 SGHTA, CDR2 FQGNSA. The CDR3: CASSLGGGTEAFF. The CDR3 region has the DNA TGTGCCAGCAGCTTAGGGGGAGGTACTGAAGCTTTCTTT. Full variable domain (outside the CDR3, taken from reference TRBV7-2 and TRBJ1-1): GAGVSQSPSNKVTEKGKDVELRCDPISGHTALYWYRQSLGQGLEFLIYFQGNSAPDKSGLPSDRFSAERTGGSVSTLTIQRTQQEDSAVYLCASSLGGGTEAFFGQGTRLTVV.

V is TRBV2 and J is TRBJ2-3; TRBD2 agrees at 10 bases. The CDR3 runs to 15 residues. With 3 bases clipped from V and 3 bases from J, the junction kept 3 bases outside the gene matches. Germline CDR1 and CDR2: SNHLY and FYNNEI. The CDR3 DNA is TGTGCCAGCAGTGAGAGCGGGGGGGCGACAGATACGCAGTATTTT. It codes for CASSESGGATDTQYF.